This T cell receptor beta chain was found in a study of breast tumors, draining lymph nodes, adjacent tissues. Study conclusions and caveats: Data only fit, rather than demonstrated, lymph node origin of most tumor T cells.

Trimming took off 4 bases at V and 0 bases at J, with 10 bases between the two ends. The CDR3 has 15 residues. CDR1 and CDR2 from the germline V gene are LNHDA and SQIVND (reference sequence). By share, this clonotype counts as medium-sized. Its antigen is not identified. TCRdb passed the multiplex PCR reads through MiXCR, listing each CDR3 protein once. The sample includes about 15,000 distinct CDR3 sequences, 40% to 60% of them seen just once. The material sequenced was tumor-adjacent breast tissue. The receptor's source is a female donor with breast cancer. Some clones in this sample may be carry-over from other donors' samples. V gene TRBV19 combines with J gene TRBJ2-1; D is unresolved. This CDR3 reads CASSNPPDSYNEQFF. Written as DNA, the CDR3 is TGTGCCAGTAGTAACCCCCCCGACTCCTACAATGAGCAGTTCTTC. Together with reference TRBV19 and TRBJ2-1, the CDR3 gives the full variable domain: DGGITQSPKYLFRKEGQNVTLSCEQNLNHDAMYWYRQDPGQGLRLIYYSQIVNDFQKGDIAEGYSVSREKKESFPLTVTSAQKNPTAFYLCASSNPPDSYNEQFFGPGTRLTVL.